Below, 13 T cell receptor beta chains from the same sample are listed, as sequenced in a study of CD8 T cells in Susac syndrome. Roughly 0.45 to 1 ug RNA was reverse transcribed with random hexamers. TCRdb independently ran MiXCR on the immunoSEQ multiplex PCR reads; one entry per CDR3 protein. The sample lists 150,000 to 200,000 distinct CDR3 sequences, 90% to 95% seen once, with under 0.15% in the top ten. Material: CD4+ T cells from PBMCs. Receptors originate from a human donor in good health.

The J gene is TRBJ1-2, the V gene TRBV4-3; the D is unclear. The germline V gene encodes CDR1 LGHNA and CDR2 YSLEER. This CDR3 contains 15 residues. Trimming removed 0 bases from V and 4 bases from J, with 12 bases in between. The CDR3 nucleotides read TGCGCCAGCAGCCAAGATCCCGGCCCCAGCTATGGCTACACCTTC. Amino acids: CASSQDPGPSYGYTF.

The chain combines TRBV28 with TRBJ2-5, with D perhaps matching TRBD1 or TRBD2 (5 bases each). CDR3 length: 14 amino acids. V dropped 5 bases and J dropped 5 bases, with 15 bases sitting between them. The germline gives CDR1 MDHEN, CDR2 SYDVKM. The DNA of the CDR3 is TGTGCCAGCAGTCCGGTTCGGGACCTGGAGACCCAGTACTTC. It encodes CASSPVRDLETQYF.

The rearrangement uses TRBV20-1 and TRBJ1-2; D gene ambiguous. The CDR3 runs to 12 residues. Germline loops: CDR1 DFQATT, CDR2 SNEGSKA (reference sequence). V lost 3 bases and J 1 base, leaving 6 bases between the germline ends. As DNA, the CDR3 is TGCAGTGCTAGTACTGATAACTATGGCTACACCTTC. Its protein is CSASTDNYGYTF.

The chain joins TRBV29-1 to TRBJ2-3; TRBD1 agrees at 7 bases. The CDR3 has 13 amino acids. The V gene's germline CDR1 is SQVTM and CDR2 ANQGSEA. The J segment lost 2 bases and the V segment lost 8 bases, leaving 7 bases of the junction unmatched. In DNA, the CDR3 is TGCAGCACCAGGGGGACAGTCACAGATACGCAGTATTTT. Amino acid sequence: CSTRGTVTDTQYF.

V and J are TRBV25-1 and TRBJ2-3; 9 bases fit TRBD2. V lost 3 bases, J lost 3 bases, and 7 bases stayed unmatched. Germline values: CDR1 MGHDK, CDR2 SYGVNS. The CDR3 extends over 16 amino acids. CDR3 region: CASSDWRGGRTDTQYF. CDR3 coding DNA: TGTGCCAGCAGTGATTGGCGGGGGGGCCGGACAGATACGCAGTATTTT.

This clonotype was recorded only once. This chain joins TRBV9 and TRBJ2-3; D is ambiguous. CDR1 SGDLS and CDR2 YYNGEE come from the germline V gene. The V and J ends lost 0 bases and 5 bases respectively, with 4 bases between them. There are 12 residues in the CDR3. Written as DNA, the CDR3 is TGTGCCAGCAGCGTAGAGGGAGATACGCAGTATTTT. The encoded protein is CASSVEGDTQYF. The full variable domain, completed using reference TRBV9 and TRBJ2-3, is DSGVTQTPKHLITATGQRVTLRCSPRSGDLSVYWYQQSLDQGLQFLIQYYNGEERAKGNILERFSAQQFPDLHSELNLSSLELGDSALYFCASSVEGDTQYFGPGTRLTVL.

The chain uses TRBV3-1 and TRBJ2-3; D is ambiguous. Germline lookup yields CDR1 LGHDT and CDR2 YNNKEL (reference sequence). V lost 4 bases and J lost 11, with 16 bases in between. This CDR3 region has 13 residues. This CDR3 is CASSRALGKEQYF. The CDR3 nucleotides read TGTGCCAGCAGCCGCGCACTGGGGAAGGAGCAGTATTTT.

The chain carries TRBV20-1 and TRBJ2-6; D is tentatively TRBD1 or TRBD2 (7 bases each). This CDR3 has 15 residues. Trimming left V 5 bases short and J 2 bases short, with 13 bases between. Germline V gene lookup returns CDR1 DFQATT and CDR2 SNEGSKA (reference sequence). This CDR3 is CSARRGGPGANVLTF. For the CDR3, the DNA is TGCAGTGCTCGCAGGGGGGGTCCTGGGGCCAACGTCCTGACTTTC.

V usage is TRBV20-1 and J usage is TRBJ2-7, with D tentatively TRBD2 (6 bases). V lost 4 bases, J lost 2 bases, and 15 bases lay in between. Germline CDR1 is DFQATT and CDR2 is SNEGSKA (reference sequence). The CDR3 loop spans 14 amino acids. CDR3 coding DNA: TGCAGTGCTACCTCTGGAGGGTTAGCCTACGAGCAGTACTTC. Its protein is CSATSGGLAYEQYF.

This rearrangement joins TRBV9 to TRBJ2-2, with D unresolved. CDR1 is SGDLS and CDR2 is YYNGEE in the germline V gene. Deletions cut 3 bases from V and 5 bases from J, with 8 bases between. The CDR3 loop spans 13 amino acids. CDR3 residues: CASSETLTGELFF. For the CDR3, the DNA is TGTGCCAGCAGCGAGACCTTAACCGGGGAGCTGTTTTTT.

The chain joins TRBV6-6 to TRBJ2-7, with 13 bases lining up with TRBD2. CDR1 and CDR2 from the germline V gene are MNHNY and SVGAGI (reference sequence). This CDR3 spans 16 amino acids. V lost 2 bases, J lost 9 bases, and 10 bases stayed unmatched. The CDR3 protein is CASSYLTGTSGEGQYF. The CDR3 DNA sequence: TGTGCCAGCAGTTACCTGACCGGGACTAGCGGGGAAGGGCAGTACTTC.

The rearrangement links TRBV4-2 to TRBJ2-1, with TRBD2 identical over 13 bases. The germline V gene has CDR1 LGHNA and CDR2 YNFKEQ. V lost 4 bases to trimming and J lost 7 bases; unmatched junction nucleotides: 4. The CDR3 has 15 residues. CDR3 sequence reads: CASSLTSGGGNEQFF. CDR3 DNA sequence: TGTGCCAGCAGCCTCACTAGCGGGGGGGGGAATGAGCAGTTCTTC.

CDR3 amino acids: CSVVGQGHTGELFF. The CDR3 coding sequence is TGCAGCGTTGTTGGACAGGGGCACACCGGGGAGCTGTTTTTT. V usage is TRBV29-1 and J usage is TRBJ2-2, with 9 bases identical to TRBD1. Germline values: CDR1 SQVTM, CDR2 ANQGSEA. The CDR3 extends over 14 amino acids. V lost 4 bases and J lost 3; bases outside the gene matches: 3.